The sequence of this TCR beta chain was determined in a study of metastatic and nonmetastatic thyroid tumors. Only a few counts were recorded for this clone. Its specificity is not known. Source study methods: It was from CDR3 differences across clinicopathological groups that a distant-metastasis classifier for papillary thyroid cancer was built. TCRdb re-analyzed the PCR reads using MiXCR. TCRdb, not the original authors, processed these V and J calls. The sample includes tens of thousands of clones, 9% to 14% of them seen just once. No treatment of any kind had been given to any patient before thyroid surgery. The germline V gene encodes CDR1 MNHEY and CDR2 SVGEGT. Trimming cost V 6 bases and J 3 bases; bases outside gene matches: 4. This CDR3 region has 14 residues. Overall study results and limits: The study reportedly found significantly higher TCR beta diversity in malignant thyroid tumors than benign nodules, in blood and tumor.

Specimen: blood. The sequence derives from a male donor with papillary thyroid cancer or a benign thyroid nodule (not recorded which). Some clones in this sample may be carry-over from other donors' samples. The rearrangement uses TRBV6-2 or TRBV6-3 and TRBJ2-7, with 11 bases lining up with TRBD2. Here the CDR3 reads CASRRLAGFYEQYF. The CDR3 bases are TGTGCCAGCAGGCGACTAGCGGGGTTCTACGAGCAGTACTTC.